A single sample is the source of the 26 T cell receptor beta chains below, sequenced in a study of monozygotic twins with inflammatory bowel disease. Following a re-call of the 5' RACE reads, TCRdb has one entry per CDR3 protein and lacks DNA. This table holds about 420,000 distinct CDR3 sequences. Sequencing input: blood. Every receptor here comes from a human donor with ulcerative colitis or Crohn's disease, or a healthy co-twin of an affected twin (not recorded which).

The chain has TRBV19 and TRBJ2-3; TCRdb returns TRBD2, unconfirmable since there is no DNA. Germline V lookup: CDR1 LNHDA, CDR2 SQIVND (reference sequence). This CDR3 region has 16 residues. Here the CDR3 reads CASSPGLVLGADTQYF.

The chain has TRBV20-1 and TRBJ2-1; TCRdb calls TRBD1, which cannot be checked without DNA. CDR1 is DFQATT and CDR2 is SNEGSKA in the germline V gene (reference sequence). The CDR3 is 15 residues long. CDR3 amino acids: CSADTGTGSFNEQFF.

The chain couples TRBV7-8 to TRBJ1-1. CDR1 and CDR2 (germline): SGHVS, FQNEAQ. This CDR3 is 13 amino acids long. The chain's CDR3 is CASTRKMNTEAFF. Based on the CDR3 plus reference TRBV7-8 and TRBJ1-1, the full variable domain is GAGVSQSPRYKVAKRGQDVALRCDPISGHVSLFWYQQALGQGPEFLTYFQNEAQLDKSGLPSDRFFAERPEGSVSTLKIQRTQQEDSAVYLCASTRKMNTEAFFGQGTRLTVV.

CDR3 region: CSVVVTSKSAQYF. J is TRBJ2-7 and V is TRBV29-1; TCRdb picks TRBD2, but there is no DNA to check that call. Looked up from germline, CDR1 is SQVTM and CDR2 is ANQGSEA. CDR3 length equals 13 residues.

The chain recombines TRBV20-1 with TRBJ2-7; TCRdb reports TRBD1, a call that lacks DNA to check it against. This CDR3 is 15 amino acids long. CDR1 is DFQATT and CDR2 is SNEGSKA in the germline V gene (reference sequence). CDR3 amino acids: CSAREGGRGTYEQYF.

The chain employs TRBV7-9 and TRBJ1-2. CDR1 and CDR2 from the germline V gene are SEHNR and FQNEAQ (reference sequence). The CDR3 contains 16 residues. CDR3 region: CASSLGSRYHANGYTF.

The rearrangement uses TRBV6-2 or TRBV6-3 and TRBJ2-7. Germline V CDR1 and CDR2: MNHEY, SVGEGT. The CDR3 extends over 17 amino acids. The CDR3 is CASRPLKAGSGSYEQYF.

This sequence joins TRBV6-2 or TRBV6-3 and TRBJ2-7; the D gene TCRdb calls, TRBD2, cannot be checked with no DNA. CDR3 length: 18 amino acids. The germline V gene encodes CDR1 MNHEY and CDR2 SVGEGT. The CDR3 reads CASSYSRLAGLTHYEQYF.

The rearrangement uses TRBV30 and TRBJ2-2; TCRdb returns TRBD1, unconfirmable since there is no DNA. The germline CDR1 and CDR2 sequences are GTSNPN and SVGIG (reference sequence). This CDR3 spans 15 amino acids. This chain's CDR3 is CAWNRGTANTGELFF. Filled out from reference TRBV30 and TRBJ2-2, the complete variable domain reads SQTIHQWPATLVQPVGSPLSLECTVEGTSNPNLYWYRQAAGRGLQLLFYSVGIGQISSEVPQNLSASRPQDRQFILSSKKLLLSDSGFYLCAWNRGTANTGELFFGEGSRLTVL.

The chain has TRBV15 and TRBJ2-2; the TCRdb call, TRBD2, lacks DNA for checking. The CDR3 totals 19 residues. The germline V gene has CDR1 LNHNV and CDR2 YYDKDF (reference sequence). CDR3 protein: CATSRRLAGGVKNTGELFF.

The chain has TRBV6-5 and TRBJ1-1. The germline V gene encodes CDR1 MNHEY and CDR2 SVGAGI. This CDR3 contains 18 residues. The chain's CDR3 is CASSYTSYSLQKNTEAFF.

This rearrangement joins TRBV20-1 to TRBJ2-5. Germline V gene data show CDR1 as DFQATT and CDR2 as SNEGSKA (reference sequence). This CDR3 is built from 15 residues. CDR3 amino acids: CSARDRGRSQETQYF.

The gene calls are TRBV15 and TRBJ1-1; TCRdb returns TRBD1, unconfirmable since there is no DNA. Germline CDR1 and CDR2: LNHNV and YYDKDF (reference sequence). This CDR3 is built from 15 residues. CDR3: CATSRVRTGLSEAFF.

The V gene is TRBV5-4, the J gene TRBJ2-7; TCRdb's D gene call, TRBD1, goes unchecked for lack of DNA. In germline, CDR1 is SGHNT, CDR2 YYREEE (reference sequence). The CDR3 is 13 amino acids. The CDR3 spells CASSHDRGHEQYF.

This chain connects TRBV20-1 to TRBJ1-1. CDR1 and CDR2 (germline): DFQATT, SNEGSKA (reference sequence). CDR3 length: 13 amino acids. This CDR3 reads CSAGEDSNTEAFF.

The J gene is TRBJ2-2, the V gene TRBV5-6; the TCRdb call, TRBD2, lacks DNA for checking. The CDR3 covers 12 residues. CDR1 and CDR2 (germline): SGHDT, YYEEEE. The CDR3 here is CASRRLAGELFF.

The gene calls are TRBV5-1 and TRBJ1-5. Germline-derived CDR1 and CDR2 are SGHRS and YFSETQ. The CDR3 is 14 residues long. CDR3 protein: CASSLGVSSQPQHF. The whole variable domain, remainder taken from reference TRBV5-1 and TRBJ1-5, is KAGVTQTPRYLIKTRGQQVTLSCSPISGHRSVSWYQQTPGQGLQFLFEYFSETQRNKGNFPGRFSGRQFSNSRSEMNVSTLELGDSALYLCASSLGVSSQPQHFGDGTRLSIL.

This rearrangement joins TRBV2 to TRBJ1-2; the D gene TCRdb calls, TRBD1, cannot be checked with no DNA. The CDR3 covers 15 residues. CDR1 and CDR2 from the germline V gene are SNHLY and FYNNEI. The CDR3 protein is CASPKGGLANYGYTF.

The CDR3 loop is CSASTTSGETQYF. The chain carries TRBV20-1 and TRBJ2-5; TCRdb outputs TRBD2, but without DNA this stays unchecked. The CDR3 is 13 amino acids. Germline CDR1 DFQATT, CDR2 SNEGSKA (reference sequence).

J is TRBJ1-1 and V is TRBV5-4; the D call from TCRdb, TRBD1, cannot be confirmed without DNA. The CDR3 consists of 15 residues. CDR1 and CDR2 (germline): SGHNT, YYREEE (reference sequence). This CDR3 is CASSLNTQGEKRAFF.

The chain combines TRBV20-1 with TRBJ2-1; checking the TCRdb D call of TRBD2 is not possible without DNA. This CDR3 region has 15 residues. CDR1 and CDR2 (germline): DFQATT, SNEGSKA (reference sequence). The CDR3: CSARDLAGVYNEQFF.

The chain recombines TRBV7-2 with TRBJ1-1; there is no DNA to check the TCRdb D call of TRBD1. The CDR3 totals 16 residues. Germline V gene data show CDR1 as SGHTA and CDR2 as FQGNSA. The CDR3 region is CASSLTGIGRDTEAFF.

The chain employs TRBV5-1 and TRBJ1-1. CDR3 length equals 13 residues. CDR1 is SGHRS, CDR2 YFSETQ, per germline. The CDR3 sequence is CASSLFPDTEAFF.

The chain employs TRBV20-1 and TRBJ2-5. Germline V gene data show CDR1 as DFQATT and CDR2 as SNEGSKA (reference sequence). This CDR3 comprises 11 residues. The CDR3: CSARLGETQYF.

The rearrangement uses TRBV20-1 and TRBJ2-3; lacking DNA, the TRBD1 call made by TCRdb goes unchecked. From germline, CDR1 is DFQATT and CDR2 SNEGSKA (reference sequence). This CDR3 has 13 residues. Here the CDR3 reads CSAPGVSTDTQYF.

CDR3: CSAAALRGDEKLFF. The V call is TRBV20-1, the J call TRBJ1-4; TCRdb's D gene call, TRBD1, goes unchecked for lack of DNA. Germline values: CDR1 DFQATT, CDR2 SNEGSKA (reference sequence). The CDR3 loop spans 14 amino acids.